The subject of this entry is one T cell receptor beta chain. Its antigen is currently unknown. The read gets to within 3 residues of the CDR3 end, and the germline J gene fills in the rest. The CDR3 totals 15 residues. With V trimmed by 5 bases and J by 7 bases, 8 bases remained unmatched. CDR1 is KGHSH, CDR2 LQKENI, per germline. The data were obtained in a study of T cell clonality in common variable immunodeficiency. The repertoire was sequenced with immunoSEQ multiplex PCR; TCRdb's copy has only in-frame clones and lacks some. This repertoire holds some 19,000 clones, and none appear only once. General study findings and limits: Reportedly, TCR beta sequences from common variable immunodeficiency showed fewer deletions and N-nucleotide insertions.

The CVID group had some 15 females and some 30 males, mean age roughly 40. CVID subjects were neither ill nor on immunomodulatory or immunosuppressive medication at sampling. The TCR sequence derives from a human donor with common variable immunodeficiency. The chain couples TRBV18 to TRBJ1-6, with 7 bases matching TRBD1. Sequenced material: peripheral blood mononuclear cells. The CDR3 DNA, read in part, is TGTGCCAGCTCAGCAGCCGGGACAGCAAATTCACCC. Translation gives CASSAAGTANSP. The entire CDR3 reads CASSAAGTANSPLHF.